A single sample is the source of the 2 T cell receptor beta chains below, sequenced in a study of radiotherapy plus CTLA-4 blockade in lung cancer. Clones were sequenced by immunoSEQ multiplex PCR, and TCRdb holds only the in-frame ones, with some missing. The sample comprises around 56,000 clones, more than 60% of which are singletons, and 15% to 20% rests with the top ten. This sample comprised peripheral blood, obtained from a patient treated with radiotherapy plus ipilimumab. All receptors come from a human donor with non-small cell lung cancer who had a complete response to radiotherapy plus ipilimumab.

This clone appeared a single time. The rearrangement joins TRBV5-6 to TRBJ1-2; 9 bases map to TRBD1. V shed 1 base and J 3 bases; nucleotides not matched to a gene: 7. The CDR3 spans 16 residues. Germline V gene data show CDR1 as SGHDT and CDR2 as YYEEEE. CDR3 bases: TGTGCCAGCAGCTTGCCTATGGGACAGGGCGACTATGGCTACACCTTC. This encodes CASSLPMGQGDYGYTF.

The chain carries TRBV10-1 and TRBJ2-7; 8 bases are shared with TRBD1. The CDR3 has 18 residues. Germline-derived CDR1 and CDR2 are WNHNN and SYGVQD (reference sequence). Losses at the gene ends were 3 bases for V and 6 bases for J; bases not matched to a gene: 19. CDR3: CASSERIGQGPPSVEQYV. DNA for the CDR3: TGCGCCAGCAGTGAACGGATCGGACAGGGACCCCCCTCCGTCGAGCAGTACGTC.